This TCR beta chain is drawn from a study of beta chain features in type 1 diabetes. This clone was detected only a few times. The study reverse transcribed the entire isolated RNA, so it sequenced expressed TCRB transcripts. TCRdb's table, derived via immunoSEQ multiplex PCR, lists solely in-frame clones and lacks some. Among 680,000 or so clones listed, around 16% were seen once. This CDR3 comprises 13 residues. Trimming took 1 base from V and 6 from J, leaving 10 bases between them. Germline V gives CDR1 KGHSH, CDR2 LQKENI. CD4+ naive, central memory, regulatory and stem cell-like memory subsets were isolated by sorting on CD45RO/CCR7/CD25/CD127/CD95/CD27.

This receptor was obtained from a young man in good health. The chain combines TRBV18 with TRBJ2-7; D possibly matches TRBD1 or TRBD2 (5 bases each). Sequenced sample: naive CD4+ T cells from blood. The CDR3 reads CASSPLGVGEQYF. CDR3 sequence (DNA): TGTGCCAGCTCACCACTGGGGGTCGGCGAGCAGTACTTC.